This T cell receptor (beta chain) is drawn from a study of blood T cell repertoires in COVID-19. Overall study: From the United States, Italy and Spain came samples of acute and convalescent COVID-19. PBMCs, B-cell-depleted T cells, or T cells were the source of the cDNA or gDNA that made up the material.

The CDR3 runs 14 residues. CDR1 is LGHDT, CDR2 YNNKEL, per germline (reference sequence). With 1 base removed from V and 1 base from J, the gap between germline ends came to 7 bases. One Seattle source followed patients from active infection through their disease course. How the authors handled the data: Estimates of nucleated cell counts were drawn from the amplification of reference gene primers. Repertoires were generated with immunoSEQ multiplex PCR, while TCRdb's copy carries only in-frame clones and drops some. V, J and clone size derive from that table, while D and trimming were established from the DNA sequence. The sample lists approximately 300,000 clones; almost 90% were seen once.

Sequenced input: peripheral blood. The clonotype comes from a middle-aged woman with COVID-19, enrolled during active disease. This chain joins TRBV3-1 (or the pseudogene TRBV3-2) and TRBJ2-5; maybe TRBD2 (5 bases). In nucleotides, the CDR3 is TGTGCCAGCAGCCAAGCAGCGGTCCAAGAGACCCAGTACTTC. Amino acid sequence: CASSQAAVQETQYF.